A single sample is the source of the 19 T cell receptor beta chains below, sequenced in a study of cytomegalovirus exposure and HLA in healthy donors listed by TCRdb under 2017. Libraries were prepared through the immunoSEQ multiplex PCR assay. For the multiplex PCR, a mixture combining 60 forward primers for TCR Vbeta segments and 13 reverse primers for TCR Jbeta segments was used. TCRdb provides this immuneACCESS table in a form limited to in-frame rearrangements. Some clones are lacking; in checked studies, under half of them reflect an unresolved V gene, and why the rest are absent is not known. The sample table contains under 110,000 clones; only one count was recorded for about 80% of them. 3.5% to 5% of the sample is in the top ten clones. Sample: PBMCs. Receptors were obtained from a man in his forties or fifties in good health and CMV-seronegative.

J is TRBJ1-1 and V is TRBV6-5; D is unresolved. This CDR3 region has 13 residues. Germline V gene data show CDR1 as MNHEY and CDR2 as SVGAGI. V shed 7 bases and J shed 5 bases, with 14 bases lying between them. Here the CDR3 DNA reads TGTGCCAGCAAAAGGTTCGGGGAAACTGAAGCTTTCTTT. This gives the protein CASKRFGETEAFF.

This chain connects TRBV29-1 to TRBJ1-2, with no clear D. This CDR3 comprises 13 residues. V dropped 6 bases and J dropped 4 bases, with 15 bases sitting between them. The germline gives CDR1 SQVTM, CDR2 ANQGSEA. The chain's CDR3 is CSVTGRVGYGYTF. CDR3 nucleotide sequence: TGCAGCGTCACCGGGAGGGTGGGCTATGGCTACACCTTC.

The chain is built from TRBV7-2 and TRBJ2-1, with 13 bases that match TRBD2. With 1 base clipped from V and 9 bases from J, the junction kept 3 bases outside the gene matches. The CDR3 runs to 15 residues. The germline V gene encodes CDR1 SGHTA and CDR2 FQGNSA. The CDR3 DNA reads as TGTGCCAGCAGCTTAGGGACTAGCGGGGGCACTGAGCAGTTCTTC. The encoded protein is CASSLGTSGGTEQFF.

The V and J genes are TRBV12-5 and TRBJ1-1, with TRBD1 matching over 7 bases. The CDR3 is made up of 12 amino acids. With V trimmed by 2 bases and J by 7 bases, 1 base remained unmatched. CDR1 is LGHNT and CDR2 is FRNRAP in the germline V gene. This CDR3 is CASGLNRGEAFF. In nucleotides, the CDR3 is TGTGCTAGTGGTTTGAACAGGGGTGAAGCTTTCTTT.

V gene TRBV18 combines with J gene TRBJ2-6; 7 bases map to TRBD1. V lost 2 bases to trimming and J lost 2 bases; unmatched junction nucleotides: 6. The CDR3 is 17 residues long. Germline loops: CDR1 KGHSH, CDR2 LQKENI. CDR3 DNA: TGTGCCAGCTCACCAGGACAGGAAAACACTGGGGCCAACGTCCTGACTTTC. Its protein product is CASSPGQENTGANVLTF.

The CDR3 DNA follows: TGTGCCAGTAGTATGGAGGGGAACTATGGCTACACCTTC. This sequence encodes CASSMEGNYGYTF. V usage is TRBV19 and J usage is TRBJ1-2, with D possibly TRBD1 on 5 matching bases. The length of the CDR3 is 13 residues. The V gene lost 3 bases and the J gene lost 2 bases, with 7 bases spanning the gap. CDR1 is LNHDA and CDR2 is SQIVND in the germline V gene (reference sequence).

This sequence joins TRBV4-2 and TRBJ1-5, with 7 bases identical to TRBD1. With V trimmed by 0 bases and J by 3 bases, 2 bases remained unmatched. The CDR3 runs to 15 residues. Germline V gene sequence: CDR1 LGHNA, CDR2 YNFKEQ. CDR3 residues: CASSQDQGVNQPQHF. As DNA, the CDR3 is TGTGCCAGCAGCCAAGATCAGGGGGTCAATCAGCCCCAGCATTTT.

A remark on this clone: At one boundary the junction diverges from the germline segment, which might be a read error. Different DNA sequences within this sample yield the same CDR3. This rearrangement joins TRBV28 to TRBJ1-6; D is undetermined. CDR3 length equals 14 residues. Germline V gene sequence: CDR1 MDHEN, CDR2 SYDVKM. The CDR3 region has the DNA TGTGCCAGCAGTCCCGGGTTCGTAAATTCCCCCCTCCACTTT. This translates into CASSPGFVNSPLHF.

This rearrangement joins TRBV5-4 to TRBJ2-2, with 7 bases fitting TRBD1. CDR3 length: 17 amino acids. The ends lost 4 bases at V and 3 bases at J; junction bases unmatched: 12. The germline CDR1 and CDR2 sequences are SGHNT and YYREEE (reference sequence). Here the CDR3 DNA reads TGTGCCAGCAGCCTTAGATCCGGGACAGTTTACACCGGGGAGCTGTTTTTT. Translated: CASSLRSGTVYTGELFF.

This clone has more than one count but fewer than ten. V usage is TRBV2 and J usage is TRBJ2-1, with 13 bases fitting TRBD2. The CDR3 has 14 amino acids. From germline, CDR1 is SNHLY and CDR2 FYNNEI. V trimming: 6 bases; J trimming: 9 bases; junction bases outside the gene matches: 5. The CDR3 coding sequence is TGTGCCAGCAGAGGGACTAGCGGGGTTAGTGAGCAGTTCTTC. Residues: CASRGTSGVSEQFF.

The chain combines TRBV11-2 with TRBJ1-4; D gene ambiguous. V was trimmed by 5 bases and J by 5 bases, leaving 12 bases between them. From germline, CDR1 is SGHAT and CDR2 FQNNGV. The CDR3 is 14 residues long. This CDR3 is CASSTDLTNEKLFF. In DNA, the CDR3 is TGTGCCAGCAGCACCGACTTAACCAATGAAAAACTGTTTTTT. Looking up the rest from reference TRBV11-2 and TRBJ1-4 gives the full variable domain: EAGVAQSPRYKIIEKRQSVAFWCNPISGHATLYWYQQILGQGPKLLIQFQNNGVVDDSQLPKDRFSAERLKGVDSTLKIQPAKLEDSAVYLCASSTDLTNEKLFFGSGTQLSVL.

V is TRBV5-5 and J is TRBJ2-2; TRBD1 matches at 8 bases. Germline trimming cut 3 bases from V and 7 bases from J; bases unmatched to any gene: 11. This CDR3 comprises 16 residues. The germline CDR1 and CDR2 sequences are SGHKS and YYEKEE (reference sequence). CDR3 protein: CASSSLTGVSFGELFF. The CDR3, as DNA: TGTGCCAGCAGCTCTTTGACAGGGGTCTCGTTCGGGGAGCTGTTTTTT. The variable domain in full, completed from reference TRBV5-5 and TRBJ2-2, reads DAGVTQSPTHLIKTRGQQVTLRCSPISGHKSVSWYQQVLGQGPQFIFQYYEKEERGRGNFPDRFSARQFPNYSSELNVNALLLGDSALYLCASSSLTGVSFGELFFGEGSRLTVL.

CDR3 loop: CASSHATDNSPLHF. In nucleotides, the CDR3 is TGTGCCAGCAGCCATGCGACAGATAATTCACCCCTCCACTTT. The chain links TRBV4-2 to TRBJ1-6; tentatively, D is TRBD1 (5 bases). The germline CDR1 and CDR2 sequences are LGHNA and YNFKEQ. Trimming pared 3 bases from V and 5 bases from J, leaving 8 bases between. CDR3 length equals 14 residues.

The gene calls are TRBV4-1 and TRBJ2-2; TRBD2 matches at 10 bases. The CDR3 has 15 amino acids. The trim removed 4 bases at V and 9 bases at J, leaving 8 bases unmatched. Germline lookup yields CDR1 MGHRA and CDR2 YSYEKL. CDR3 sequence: CASSRLAGGFRELFF. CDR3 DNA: TGCGCCAGCAGCCGATTAGCGGGGGGTTTCCGGGAGCTGTTTTTT.

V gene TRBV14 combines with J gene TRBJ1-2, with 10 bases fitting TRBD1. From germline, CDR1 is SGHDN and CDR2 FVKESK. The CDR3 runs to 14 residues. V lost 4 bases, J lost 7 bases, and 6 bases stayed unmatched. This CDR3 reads CASSPRTGGIGYTF. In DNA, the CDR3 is TGTGCCAGCAGCCCGAGGACAGGGGGGATTGGCTACACCTTC.

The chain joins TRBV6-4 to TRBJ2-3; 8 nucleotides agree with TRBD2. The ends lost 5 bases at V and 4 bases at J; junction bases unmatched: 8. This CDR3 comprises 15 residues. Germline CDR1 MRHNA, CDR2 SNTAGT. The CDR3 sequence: CASSPGGAGADTQYF. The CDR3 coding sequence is TGTGCCAGCAGTCCCGGGGGGGCCGGTGCAGATACGCAGTATTTT.

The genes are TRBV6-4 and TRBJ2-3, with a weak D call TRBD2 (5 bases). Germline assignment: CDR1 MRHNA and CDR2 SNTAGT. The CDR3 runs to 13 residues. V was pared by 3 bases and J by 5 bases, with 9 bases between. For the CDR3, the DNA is TGTGCCAGCAGTGAGGACTCGTTAGATACGCAGTATTTT. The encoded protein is CASSEDSLDTQYF.

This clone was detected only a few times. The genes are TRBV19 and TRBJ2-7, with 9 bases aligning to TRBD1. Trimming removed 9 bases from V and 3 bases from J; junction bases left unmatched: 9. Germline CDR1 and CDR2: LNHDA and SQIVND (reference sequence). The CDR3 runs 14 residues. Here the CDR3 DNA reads TGTGCCAGCGGAAGGGACAGGGTAAGCTACGAGCAGTACTTC. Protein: CASGRDRVSYEQYF. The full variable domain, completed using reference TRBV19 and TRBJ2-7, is DGGITQSPKYLFRKEGQNVTLSCEQNLNHDAMYWYRQDPGQGLRLIYYSQIVNDFQKGDIAEGYSVSREKKESFPLTVTSAQKNPTAFYLCASGRDRVSYEQYFGPGTRLTVT.

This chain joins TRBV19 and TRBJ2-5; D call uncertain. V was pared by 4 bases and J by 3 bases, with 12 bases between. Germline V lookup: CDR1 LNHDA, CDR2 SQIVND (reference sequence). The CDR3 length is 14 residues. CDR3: CASSSVFVEETQYF. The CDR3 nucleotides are TGTGCCAGTAGTAGCGTGTTTGTAGAAGAGACCCAGTACTTC.